Reported below is one T cell receptor (beta chain). Its antigen remains unknown. This CDR3 has 14 residues. CDR1 and CDR2 from the germline V gene are SGHRS and YFSETQ. Trimming took off 1 base at V and 2 bases at J, with 9 bases between the two ends. In the PCR, 60 Vbeta and 13 Jbeta primers were used. TCRdb keeps only in-frame clones here, not all; method: immunoSEQ multiplex PCR. The sample has around 130,000 clones; 60% to 80% are singletons. The data derive from a study of cytomegalovirus exposure and HLA in healthy donors. Overall study findings and caveats: When presence/absence was analysed, sequencing depth was taken to be roughly uniform across donors. An analysis was carried out later, and it reportedly showed fewer N-insertions in an Asian-associated ancestry cluster than the approximately 670-donor mean. A classifier reportedly called cytomegalovirus status with high sensitivity and specificity.

The specimen sequenced was PBMCs. The rearrangement links TRBV5-1 to TRBJ2-5, with D possibly being TRBD1 (6 bases). This sequence originates from a man in his fifties or sixties in good health and CMV-seronegative. The CDR3 sequence: CASSLTGKQETQYF. CDR3 bases: TGCGCCAGCAGCTTGACAGGGAAACAAGAGACCCAGTACTTC.